This T cell receptor (beta chain) was recorded in a study of tissue T cells after allogeneic stem cell transplantation. Libraries were prepared by immunoSEQ multiplex PCR; TCRdb keeps only in-frame clonotypes and omits some of them. The sample lists about 48,000 clones, 73% occurring once. There are a few counts of this clone. The antigen is not known. Gene names and germline match the mouse. Read coverage stops 1 residue before the CDR3 terminus; the germline J gene supplies the remainder. Notes on the study in general: TCR repertoires tracked anatomic similarity, regardless of disease or transplant status. Sampling depth was limited, and the cohort was small and clinically varied.

V dropped 1 base and J dropped 4 bases, with 9 bases sitting between them. The CDR3 length is 13 residues. Germline V gene sequence: CDR1 NNHNN, CDR2 SYGAGS (reference sequence). This chain connects TRBV13-2 to TRBJ2-7; tentatively, D is TRBD1 (6 bases). This receptor was taken from a pool of C57BL/6 mice in good health. The sample comprised sorted cells pooled from one or two spleens. Incomplete CDR3 DNA: TGTGCCAGCGGTGATAGGGACAAATATGAACAGTAC. Residues: CASGDRDKYEQY. The CDR3, in full, reads CASGDRDKYEQYF.